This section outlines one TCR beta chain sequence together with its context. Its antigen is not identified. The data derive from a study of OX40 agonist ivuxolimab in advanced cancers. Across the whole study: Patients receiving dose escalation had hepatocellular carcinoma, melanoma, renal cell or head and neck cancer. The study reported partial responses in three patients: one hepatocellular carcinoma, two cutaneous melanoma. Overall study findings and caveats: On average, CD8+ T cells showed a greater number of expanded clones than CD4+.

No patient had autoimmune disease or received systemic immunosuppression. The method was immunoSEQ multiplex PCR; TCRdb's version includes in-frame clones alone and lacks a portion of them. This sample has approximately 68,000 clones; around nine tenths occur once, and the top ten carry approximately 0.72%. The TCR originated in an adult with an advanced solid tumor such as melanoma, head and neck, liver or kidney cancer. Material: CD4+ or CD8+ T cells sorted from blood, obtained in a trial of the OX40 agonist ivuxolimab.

The CDR3 coding sequence is TGTGCCAGCTCACCAGGTTCCTACAATGAGCAGTTCTTC. It is translated as CASSPGSYNEQFF. The chain couples TRBV18 to TRBJ2-1; unclear D gene. CDR3 length: 13 residues. The germline V and J ends were trimmed by 2 bases and 1 base, with 3 bases remaining between them. Per the germline V gene, CDR1 is KGHSH and CDR2 is LQKENI.